This entry lists 26 T cell receptor beta chains sequenced from one sample in a study of blood T cell repertoires in COVID-19. This table comes from immunoSEQ multiplex PCR, and its TCRdb copy is limited to in-frame clones, with some not included. The sample carries about 280,000 clones, around 90% recorded once. The specimen sequenced was PBMCs or T cells enriched from blood (not recorded which). These receptors were taken from a woman aged 25 to 39 with acute COVID-19.

This clone was observed once. The chain is built from TRBV4-2 and TRBJ2-7; 7 bases are a match to TRBD1. There are 16 residues in the CDR3. Germline loops: CDR1 LGHNA, CDR2 YNFKEQ. V trimming: 6 bases; J trimming: 2 bases; junction bases outside the gene matches: 13. CDR3 loop: CASRGPGTEGPYEQYF. Here the CDR3 DNA reads TGTGCCAGCAGAGGACCCGGGACAGAGGGACCCTACGAGCAGTACTTC.

The rearrangement links TRBV30 to TRBJ1-2; D remains unclear. CDR1 GTSNPN and CDR2 SVGIG come from the germline V gene (reference sequence). V gave up 3 bases and J gave up 2 bases, with 10 bases separating them. This CDR3 has 13 amino acids. CDR3 amino acids: CAWRDGRNYGYTF. In nucleotides, the CDR3 is TGTGCCTGGAGGGACGGGAGGAACTATGGCTACACCTTC.

This chain links TRBV19 with TRBJ1-2; 11 positions agree with TRBD1. The CDR3 covers 14 residues. J gave up 8 bases and V 6 bases, and 8 bases lay outside the gene matches. In germline, CDR1 is LNHDA, CDR2 SQIVND (reference sequence). For the CDR3, the DNA is TGTGCCAGTAGCCCAGGACAGGGGGCGGAAGGCTACACCTTC. It specifies CASSPGQGAEGYTF.

This chain connects TRBV9 to TRBJ2-3; TRBD2 agrees at 11 bases. After removal of 2 bases from V and 3 bases from J, the junction contained 2 bases not matched to a gene. The germline V gene has CDR1 SGDLS and CDR2 YYNGEE. This CDR3 region has 15 residues. The CDR3, as DNA: TGTGCCAGCAGCGTTAGCGGGAGGGGGACAGATACGCAGTATTTT. It encodes CASSVSGRGTDTQYF. Using reference TRBV9 and TRBJ2-3 for the parts outside the CDR3, the full variable domain is DSGVTQTPKHLITATGQRVTLRCSPRSGDLSVYWYQQSLDQGLQFLIQYYNGEERAKGNILERFSAQQFPDLHSELNLSSLELGDSALYFCASSVSGRGTDTQYFGPGTRLTVL.

The count of this clone is one. The V gene is TRBV25-1, the J gene TRBJ1-4; 11 positions match TRBD1. The CDR3 length is 15 residues. CDR1 MGHDK and CDR2 SYGVNS come from the germline V gene. The V segment lost 6 bases and the J segment 7 bases; nucleotides outside the gene matches: 7. The CDR3 here is CASRRTGGRSEKLFF. CDR3 nucleotides: TGTGCCAGCAGAAGGACAGGGGGCCGTAGTGAAAAACTGTTTTTT.

V gene TRBV27 combines with J gene TRBJ2-1; D might be TRBD1 (7 bases). The germline V gene encodes CDR1 MNHEY and CDR2 SMNVEV (reference sequence). Deletions cut 4 bases from V and 4 bases from J, with 14 bases between. The CDR3 extends over 15 amino acids. CDR3 bases: TGTGCCAGCAGTTCCACAGGGGCGGGGTACAATGAGCAGTTCTTC. Its translation: CASSSTGAGYNEQFF.

The rearrangement joins TRBV25-1 to TRBJ1-1; TRBD1 matches at 8 bases. After removal of 3 bases from V and 2 bases from J, the junction contained 5 bases not matched to a gene. CDR3 length: 15 amino acids. Germline loops: CDR1 MGHDK, CDR2 SYGVNS. The CDR3: CASSDLDRANTEAFF. CDR3 bases: TGTGCCAGCAGTGACCTGGACAGGGCCAACACTGAAGCTTTCTTT.

This clone has a handful of counts. V usage is TRBV29-1 and J usage is TRBJ2-2; 9 bases line up with TRBD2. The CDR3 contains 14 residues. V shed 7 bases, J shed 3 bases, and the junction held 6 bases outside the gene matches. Per germline, CDR1 SQVTM and CDR2 ANQGSEA. DNA of the CDR3: TGCAGCGCCCTAGCGGGAATGGACACCGGGGAGCTGTTTTTT. Protein: CSALAGMDTGELFF.

DNA for the CDR3: TGTGCCAGCAGCGGGACAAATAGCAATCAGCCCCAGCATTTT. Its protein product is CASSGTNSNQPQHF. The chain carries TRBV2 and TRBJ1-5; D is possibly TRBD1 (6 bases). The CDR3 totals 14 residues. Per germline, CDR1 SNHLY and CDR2 FYNNEI. Trimming cost V 6 bases and J 0 bases, with 9 bases left between them.

The chain joins TRBV5-8 to TRBJ2-7; D is unresolved. CDR1 and CDR2 (germline): SGHTS, YDEGEE. Trimming cost V 1 base and J 6 bases, with 5 bases left between them. The CDR3 is 11 residues long. The CDR3, as DNA: TGTGCCAGCAGCTTGCAGTCCGAGCAGTACTTC. It translates to CASSLQSEQYF.

In this sample, this clone turned up once. The V gene is TRBV28, the J gene TRBJ1-4, with D tentatively TRBD1 (5 bases). Deletions cut 3 bases from V and 8 bases from J, with 10 bases between. Germline lookup yields CDR1 MDHEN and CDR2 SYDVKM. CDR3 size: 13 residues. CDR3: CASSFSEGEKLFF. CDR3 nucleotide sequence: TGTGCCAGCAGTTTTTCGGAGGGGGAAAAACTGTTTTTT.

This clone was seen a handful of times. V and J are TRBV7-2 and TRBJ1-1, with a possible D match to TRBD1 (6 bases). In germline, CDR1 is SGHTA, CDR2 FQGNSA. The CDR3 runs 13 residues. The germline V and J ends were trimmed by 5 bases and 3 bases, with 10 bases remaining between them. The CDR3 DNA is TGTGCCAGCAGCCCCAGGGGAGACACTGAAGCTTTCTTT. It encodes CASSPRGDTEAFF.

V and J are TRBV4-3 and TRBJ2-3; D may be TRBD2 (5 bases). Trimming removed 2 bases at V and 4 bases at J, with 19 bases between. The V gene's germline CDR1 is LGHNA and CDR2 YSLEER. The CDR3 has 17 residues. CDR3 nucleotide sequence: TGCGCCAGCAGCCAAAACCAGATAGGAGGTCTGGCAGATACGCAGTATTTT. As protein: CASSQNQIGGLADTQYF.

In this sample, this clone turned up a few times. The chain uses TRBV30 and TRBJ2-5; 14 nucleotides line up with TRBD2. Germline loops: CDR1 GTSNPN, CDR2 SVGIG (reference sequence). The CDR3 covers 17 residues. V was clipped by 3 bases and J by 0 bases; unmatched bases: 6. The DNA of the CDR3 is TGTGCCTGGAGCCAAGGGACTAGCGGGAGTCACCAAGAGACCCAGTACTTC. Protein sequence: CAWSQGTSGSHQETQYF.

The gene calls are TRBV6-5 and TRBJ1-1; no clear D. Germline V gene sequence: CDR1 MNHEY, CDR2 SVGAGI. Trimming left V 0 bases short and J 11 bases short, with 22 bases between. The CDR3 sequence is 16 residues long. The CDR3 protein is CASSYSRGLTSSGAFF. CDR3 coding DNA: TGTGCCAGCAGTTACTCGCGGGGATTGACAAGTTCCGGGGCTTTCTTT.

This chain connects TRBV30 to TRBJ1-6, with 9 bases identical to TRBD1. Losses at the gene ends were 4 bases for V and 7 bases for J; bases not matched to a gene: 2. Germline CDR1 reads GTSNPN; CDR2 reads SVGIG (reference sequence). The CDR3 runs 13 residues. CDR3 coding DNA: TGTGCCTGGACCGGGACAGGGAATTCACCCCTCCACTTT. This codes for CAWTGTGNSPLHF.

The rearrangement uses TRBV19 and TRBJ2-7; a possible D gene is TRBD1 (5 bases). This CDR3 is 12 amino acids long. Germline V gives CDR1 LNHDA, CDR2 SQIVND (reference sequence). Deletions cut 3 bases from V and 7 bases from J, with 10 bases between. CDR3 nucleotide sequence: TGTGCCAGTAGTATTGGTACAGGTGAGCAGTACTTC. This encodes CASSIGTGEQYF.

This clone has just one count. V usage is TRBV7-2 and J usage is TRBJ2-7; 14 bases are a match to TRBD2. CDR1 is SGHTA and CDR2 is FQGNSA in the germline V gene. The CDR3 is 16 residues long. The V and J ends lost 4 bases and 3 bases, in that order; junction bases with no gene match: 5. CDR3 DNA: TGTGCCAGCAGCTACTATGGGACTAGCGGGGGCTACGAGCAGTACTTC. As protein: CASSYYGTSGGYEQYF.

This chain uses TRBV11-2 with TRBJ2-3; 7 nucleotides align to TRBD2. Germline CDR1 SGHAT, CDR2 FQNNGV. With 4 bases clipped from V and 1 base from J, the junction kept 5 bases outside the gene matches. This CDR3 comprises 15 residues. This chain's CDR3 is CASSYTSVGTDTQYF. DNA for the CDR3: TGTGCCAGCAGCTATACTAGCGTGGGCACAGATACGCAGTATTTT.

The chain is built from TRBV30 and TRBJ2-1; 14 positions agree with TRBD2. This CDR3 is built from 16 residues. CDR1 and CDR2 from the germline V gene are GTSNPN and SVGIG (reference sequence). J gave up 8 bases and V 2 bases, and 8 bases lay outside the gene matches. This CDR3 reads CAWSTGLAGVVDEQFF. The CDR3 region has the DNA TGTGCCTGGAGTACGGGACTAGCGGGAGTCGTGGATGAGCAGTTCTTC.

The chain carries TRBV29-1 and TRBJ2-1; D is possibly TRBD2 (5 bases). Trimming pared 3 bases from V and 6 bases from J, leaving 9 bases between. This CDR3 spans 12 amino acids. Germline CDR1 and CDR2: SQVTM and ANQGSEA. For the CDR3, the DNA is TGCAGCGTTGATCCTAGCAGCAATGAGCAGTTCTTC. Its translation is CSVDPSSNEQFF.

CDR3 bases: TGTGCCAGCAGCTTGGAGGGGGCAGGGAATTCACCCCTCCACTTT. Encoded protein: CASSLEGAGNSPLHF. V usage is TRBV5-5 and J usage is TRBJ1-6, with 7 bases lining up with TRBD1. V lost 0 bases to trimming and J lost 7 bases; unmatched junction nucleotides: 4. The CDR3 is 15 amino acids. Germline CDR1 is SGHKS and CDR2 is YYEKEE (reference sequence). The entire variable domain, with the rest obtained from reference TRBV5-5 and TRBJ1-6, is as follows: DAGVTQSPTHLIKTRGQQVTLRCSPISGHKSVSWYQQVLGQGPQFIFQYYEKEERGRGNFPDRFSARQFPNYSSELNVNALLLGDSALYLCASSLEGAGNSPLHFGNGTRLTVT.

J is TRBJ1-1 and V is TRBV11-2; TRBD1 might be the D (6 bases). The V end lost 7 bases, the J end lost 10 bases, and 16 bases lay between the germline ends. CDR1 is SGHAT, CDR2 FQNNGV, per germline. The CDR3 is made up of 12 amino acids. The CDR3 bases are TGTGCCAGCAATCACGGGACATCAGGAGCTTTCTTT. Translation: CASNHGTSGAFF. Combining the CDR3 with reference TRBV11-2 and TRBJ1-1 gives the whole variable domain EAGVAQSPRYKIIEKRQSVAFWCNPISGHATLYWYQQILGQGPKLLIQFQNNGVVDDSQLPKDRFSAERLKGVDSTLKIQPAKLEDSAVYLCASNHGTSGAFFGQGTRLTVV.

The chain uses TRBV5-4 and TRBJ2-3; 11 bases line up with TRBD1. Germline V CDR1 and CDR2: SGHNT, YYREEE (reference sequence). This CDR3 spans 17 amino acids. V lost 5 bases and J lost 4; bases outside the gene matches: 12. In DNA, the CDR3 is TGTGCCAGCAGTCTATTAGGACGGACAGGGGGCGCAGATACGCAGTATTTT. It yields the protein CASSLLGRTGGADTQYF.

The V and J genes are TRBV11-2 and TRBJ2-1, with a tentative D call TRBD2 (5 bases). The germline V gene encodes CDR1 SGHAT and CDR2 FQNNGV. The V end was cut by 5 bases, the J end by 6 bases, with 11 bases between. The CDR3 length is 13 residues. DNA of the CDR3: TGTGCCAGCAGCCTCCAGACTACCAATGAGCAGTTCTTC. Translated: CASSLQTTNEQFF.

The chain uses TRBV19 and TRBJ2-3; 10 bases match TRBD2. The V segment lost 3 bases and the J segment 4 bases; nucleotides outside the gene matches: 10. This CDR3 comprises 17 residues. Germline loops: CDR1 LNHDA, CDR2 SQIVND (reference sequence). The CDR3 region has the DNA TGTGCCAGTAGTATCCTCCCTAGCGGGAGTTCATCAGATACGCAGTATTTT. Its translation is CASSILPSGSSSDTQYF.